The 17 T cell receptor beta chains presented below share a single source sample, sequenced in a study of type 1 and type 2 diabetes patients. The PCR template was genomic DNA. The TCR beta CDR3 region was amplified using 30 forward and 13 reverse primers. In TCRdb, the multiplex PCR reads were re-called with MiXCR into one record per CDR3 protein. The sample contains 250,000 to 300,000 distinct CDR3 sequences, around 47% of which appear only once. Material: peripheral blood mononuclear cells (PBMCs). The receptors derive from a young man with type 2 diabetes.

In its sample, this clonotype was seen a few times. This chain joins TRBV2 and TRBJ1-2; 7 nucleotides line up with TRBD1. Trimming removed 5 bases from V and 3 bases from J; junction bases left unmatched: 9. Germline V lookup: CDR1 SNHLY, CDR2 FYNNEI. The CDR3 runs to 15 residues. The CDR3 is CASSIPTGPYYGYTF. CDR3 nucleotide sequence: TGTGCCAGCAGTATCCCGACAGGGCCCTACTATGGCTACACCTTC.

This rearrangement joins TRBV7-2 to TRBJ2-7, with TRBD2 matching over 11 bases. The CDR3 totals 16 residues. V shed 5 bases and J 1 base; nucleotides not matched to a gene: 7. Germline values: CDR1 SGHTA, CDR2 FQGNSA. Written as DNA, the CDR3 is TGTGCCAGCAGCCTTAGCGGGGGGGCCGGGTCCTACGAGCAGTACTTC. It yields the protein CASSLSGGAGSYEQYF.

This clonotype was counted a few times. The chain recombines TRBV11-2 with TRBJ2-7; D is ambiguous. CDR3 length: 14 residues. V was trimmed by 3 bases and J by 2 bases, leaving 11 bases between them. CDR1 is SGHAT and CDR2 is FQNNGV in the germline V gene. The CDR3 is CASSFGGSAYEQYF. DNA for the CDR3: TGTGCCAGCAGCTTTGGCGGCAGTGCCTACGAGCAGTACTTC.

This clonotype was picked up a small number of times. The chain combines TRBV28 with TRBJ1-1, with D tentatively TRBD1 (5 bases). Trimming removed 7 bases at V and 1 base at J, with 13 bases between. Germline V gene sequence: CDR1 MDHEN, CDR2 SYDVKM. This CDR3 has 14 amino acids. CDR3 sequence (DNA): TGTGCCAGCATATTCTGGGGCGGGAACACTGAAGCTTTCTTT. It translates to CASIFWGGNTEAFF. The entire variable domain, with the rest obtained from reference TRBV28 and TRBJ1-1, is as follows: DVKVTQSSRYLVKRTGEKVFLECVQDMDHENMFWYRQDPGLGLRLIYFSYDVKMKEKGDIPEGYSVSREKKERFSLILESASTNQTSMYLCASIFWGGNTEAFFGQGTRLTVV.

This rearrangement joins TRBV20-1 to TRBJ2-1, with TRBD2 matching 14 bases. After removal of 6 bases from V and 10 bases from J, the junction contained 8 bases not matched to a gene. Germline lookup yields CDR1 DFQATT and CDR2 SNEGSKA (reference sequence). CDR3 length equals 14 residues. CDR3: CSATGLAGEHEQFF. Written as DNA, the CDR3 is TGCAGTGCCACGGGACTAGCGGGAGAACACGAGCAGTTCTTC.

Only one count was recorded for this clonotype. One base away lies a much larger clone, so this may be a sequencing read error. The rearrangement links TRBV15 to TRBJ2-2, with D possibly TRBD1 on 6 matching bases. Germline V gene sequence: CDR1 LNHNV, CDR2 YYDKDF (reference sequence). The CDR3 is made up of 18 amino acids. Trimming removed 5 bases from V and 0 bases from J, with 19 bases in between. The CDR3 spells CATSCRGVGQPNTGELFF. CDR3 bases: TGTGCCACCAGCTGTCGAGGTGTAGGACAGCCGAACACCGGGGAGCTGTTTTTT.

This clonotype was seen only a few times. The chain employs TRBV19 and TRBJ1-1; no reliable D call. V lost 7 bases and J lost 6, with 18 bases in between. The CDR3 runs 14 residues. Germline CDR1 is LNHDA and CDR2 is SQIVND (reference sequence). The CDR3 nucleotides are TGTGCCAGTACCCCGTCCGGGAGACGGGCTGAAGCTTTCTTT. It is translated as CASTPSGRRAEAFF.

This clonotype was seen only a few times. At one end the junction does not follow the germline gene, possibly because of a read error. V is TRBV19 and J is TRBJ2-7, with TRBD1 matching over 8 bases. The CDR3 extends over 15 amino acids. Germline assignment: CDR1 LNHDA and CDR2 SQIVND (reference sequence). This CDR3 is CASSIGTGITYEQYF. Here the CDR3 DNA reads TGTGCCAGTAGCATAGGGACAGGTATTACCTACGAGCAGTACTTC.

Here the CDR3 reads CSARDRANTGELFF. In DNA form, the CDR3 reads TGCAGTGCTAGAGACCGGGCGAACACCGGGGAGCTGTTTTTT. This sequence joins TRBV20-1 and TRBJ2-2, with unresolved D. The V gene's germline CDR1 is DFQATT and CDR2 SNEGSKA (reference sequence). This CDR3 region has 14 residues. V was shortened by 0 bases and J by 0 bases, with 5 bases between the two germline ends.

The sample holds one count of this clonotype. This chain links TRBV7-2 with TRBJ1-1; D is ambiguous. The CDR3 sequence is 15 residues long. Germline assignment: CDR1 SGHTA and CDR2 FQGNSA. V lost 5 bases and J lost 1, with 14 bases in between. The CDR3 is CASSPTKAGNTEAFF. DNA for the CDR3: TGTGCCAGCAGCCCCACCAAGGCAGGGAACACTGAAGCTTTCTTT.

The V and J genes are TRBV28 and TRBJ2-7; D call uncertain. The CDR3 consists of 14 residues. Trimming removed 6 bases at V and 0 bases at J, with 12 bases between. Germline V gene data show CDR1 as MDHEN and CDR2 as SYDVKM. CDR3 residues: CASSGPESSYEQYF. In nucleotides, the CDR3 is TGTGCCAGCAGCGGACCGGAGAGCTCCTACGAGCAGTACTTC.

In this sample, this clonotype turned up many times. The rearrangement joins TRBV7-2 to TRBJ2-5; tentative D call: TRBD1 (6 bases). CDR3 length: 13 residues. Germline CDR1 is SGHTA and CDR2 is FQGNSA. Deletions cut 6 bases from V and 4 bases from J, with 12 bases between. This CDR3 reads CASRAPGAETQYF. The CDR3 DNA reads TGTGCCAGCAGAGCTCCAGGGGCAGAGACCCAGTACTTC.

This clonotype was counted once. The gene calls are TRBV25-1 and TRBJ2-2; no firm D call. The CDR3 is 15 residues long. Germline CDR1 reads MGHDK; CDR2 reads SYGVNS. Trimming removed 6 bases at V and 5 bases at J, with 16 bases between. CDR3 in amino acids: CASSTLRSRTGELFF. The DNA of the CDR3 is TGTGCCAGCAGCACCCTAAGGAGCCGAACCGGGGAGCTGTTTTTT.

The chain has TRBV7-3 and TRBJ2-5, with a possible D match to TRBD1 (5 bases). Deletions cut 5 bases from V and 1 base from J, with 14 bases between. The CDR3 is 15 residues long. The V gene's germline CDR1 is SGHTA and CDR2 FQGTGA. The CDR3 is CASSPYRTRQETQYF. CDR3 sequence (DNA): TGTGCCAGCAGCCCCTACCGGACACGCCAAGAGACCCAGTACTTC.

CDR3 in DNA: TGTGCCAGCAGCCGAGGGGGGGGATGGGACACTGAAGCTTTCTTT. This codes for CASSRGGGWDTEAFF. The genes are TRBV7-2 and TRBJ1-1, with a possible D match to TRBD1 (6 bases). CDR3 length: 15 residues. Looked up from germline, CDR1 is SGHTA and CDR2 is FQGNSA. V dropped 5 bases and J dropped 3 bases, with 16 bases sitting between them.

This clonotype has just a few counts. V is TRBV2 and J is TRBJ2-6; D possibly corresponds to TRBD1 (6 bases). Per the germline V gene, CDR1 is SNHLY and CDR2 is FYNNEI. The CDR3 runs 18 residues. V lost 2 bases and J lost 4, with 18 bases in between. This chain's CDR3 is CASSELGALTSGANVLTF. Here the CDR3 DNA reads TGTGCCAGCAGTGAATTGGGGGCCCTTACCTCAGGGGCCAACGTCCTGACTTTC.

This clonotype occurred many times. V and J are TRBV19 and TRBJ1-1, with TRBD1 matching 7 bases. The CDR3 loop spans 17 amino acids. Trimming at V came to 3 bases and at J to 1 base, leaving 11 bases not matched to a gene. The germline CDR1 and CDR2 sequences are LNHDA and SQIVND (reference sequence). CDR3 nucleotide sequence: TGTGCCAGTAGTATGTTCGGACAGGTAGTATCGAACACTGAAGCTTTCTTT. Its translation: CASSMFGQVVSNTEAFF.